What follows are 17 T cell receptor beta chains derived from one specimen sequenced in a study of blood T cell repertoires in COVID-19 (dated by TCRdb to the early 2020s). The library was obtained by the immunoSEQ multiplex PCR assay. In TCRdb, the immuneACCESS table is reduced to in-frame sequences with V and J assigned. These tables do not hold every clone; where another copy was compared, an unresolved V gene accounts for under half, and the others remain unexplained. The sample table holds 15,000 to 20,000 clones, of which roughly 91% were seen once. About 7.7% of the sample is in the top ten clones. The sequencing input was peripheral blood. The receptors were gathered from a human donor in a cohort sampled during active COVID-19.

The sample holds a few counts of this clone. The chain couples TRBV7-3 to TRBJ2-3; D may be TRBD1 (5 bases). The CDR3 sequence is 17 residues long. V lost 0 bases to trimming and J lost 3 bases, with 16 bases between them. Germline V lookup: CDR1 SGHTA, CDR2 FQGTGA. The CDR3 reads CASSLTVQEPGTDTQYF. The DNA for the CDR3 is TGTGCCAGCAGCTTAACGGTACAGGAACCAGGGACAGATACGCAGTATTTT.

The CDR3 loop is CASSQDGNYGYTF. DNA for the CDR3: TGTGCCAGCAGCCAAGACGGGAACTATGGCTACACCTTC. This chain joins TRBV5-4 and TRBJ1-2, with unresolved D. V was shortened by 4 bases and J by 2 bases, with 9 bases between the two germline ends. Germline lookup yields CDR1 SGHNT and CDR2 YYREEE (reference sequence). The CDR3 is 13 amino acids. Looking up the rest from reference TRBV5-4 and TRBJ1-2 gives the full variable domain: ETGVTQSPTHLIKTRGQQVTLRCSSQSGHNTVSWYQQALGQGPQFIFQYYREEENGRGNFPPRFSGLQFPNYSSELNVNALELDDSALYLCASSQDGNYGYTFGSGTRLTVV.

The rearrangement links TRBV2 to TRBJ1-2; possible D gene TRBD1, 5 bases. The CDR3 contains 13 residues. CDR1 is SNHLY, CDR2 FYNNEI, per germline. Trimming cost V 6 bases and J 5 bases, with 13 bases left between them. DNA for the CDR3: TGTGCCAGCAGCGTTCGTGGGGCTTATGGCTACACCTTC. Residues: CASSVRGAYGYTF.

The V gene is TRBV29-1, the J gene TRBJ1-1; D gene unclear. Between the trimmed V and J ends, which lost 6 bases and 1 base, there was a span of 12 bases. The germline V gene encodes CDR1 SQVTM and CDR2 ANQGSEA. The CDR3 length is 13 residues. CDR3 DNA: TGCAGCGTCGCGGCCTTACCGAACACTGAAGCTTTCTTT. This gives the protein CSVAALPNTEAFF.

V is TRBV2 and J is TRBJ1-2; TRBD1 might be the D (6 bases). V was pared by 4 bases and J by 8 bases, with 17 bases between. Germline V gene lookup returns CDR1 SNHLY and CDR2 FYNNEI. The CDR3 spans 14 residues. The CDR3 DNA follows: TGTGCCAGCAGTGTCCGTGGGGGCGCGGAGGGCTACACCTTC. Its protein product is CASSVRGGAEGYTF. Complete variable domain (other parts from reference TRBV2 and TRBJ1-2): EPEVTQTPSHQVTQMGQEVILRCVPISNHLYFYWYRQILGQKVEFLVSFYNNEISEKSEIFDDQFSVERPDGSNFTLKIRSTKLEDSAMYFCASSVRGGAEGYTFGSGTRLTVV.

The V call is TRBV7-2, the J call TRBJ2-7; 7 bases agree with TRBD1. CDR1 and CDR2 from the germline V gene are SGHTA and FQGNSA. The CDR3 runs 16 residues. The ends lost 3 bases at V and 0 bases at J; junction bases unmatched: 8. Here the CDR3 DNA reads TGTGCCAGCAGCTTTGGACAGGTGCATGACTCCTACGAGCAGTACTTC. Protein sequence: CASSFGQVHDSYEQYF.

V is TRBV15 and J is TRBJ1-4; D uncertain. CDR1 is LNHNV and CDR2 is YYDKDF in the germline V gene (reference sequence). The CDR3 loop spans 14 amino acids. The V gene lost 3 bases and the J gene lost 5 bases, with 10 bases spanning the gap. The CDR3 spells CATSSRNQNEKLFF. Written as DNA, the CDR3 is TGTGCCACCAGCAGCAGGAACCAGAATGAAAAACTGTTTTTT.

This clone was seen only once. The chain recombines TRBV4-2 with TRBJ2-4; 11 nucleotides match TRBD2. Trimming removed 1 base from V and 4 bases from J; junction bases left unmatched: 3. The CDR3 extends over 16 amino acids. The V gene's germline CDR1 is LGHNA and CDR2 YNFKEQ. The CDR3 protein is CASSQGGLAVKNIQYF. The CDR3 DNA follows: TGTGCCAGCAGCCAAGGGGGACTAGCGGTTAAAAACATTCAGTACTTC.

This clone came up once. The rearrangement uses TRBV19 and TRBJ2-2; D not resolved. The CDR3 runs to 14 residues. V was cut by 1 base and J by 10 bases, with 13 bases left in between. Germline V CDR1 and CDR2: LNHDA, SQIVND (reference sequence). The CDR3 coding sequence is TGTGCCAGTAGTATAGGAACCGAGTTTATGGAGCTGTTTTTT. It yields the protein CASSIGTEFMELFF.

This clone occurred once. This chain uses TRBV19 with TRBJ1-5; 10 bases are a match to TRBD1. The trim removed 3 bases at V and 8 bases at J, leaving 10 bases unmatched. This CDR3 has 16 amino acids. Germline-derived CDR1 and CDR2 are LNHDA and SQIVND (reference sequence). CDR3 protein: CASSIGTGVLVEPQHF. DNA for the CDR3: TGTGCCAGTAGTATCGGGACAGGGGTACTGGTGGAGCCCCAGCATTTT.

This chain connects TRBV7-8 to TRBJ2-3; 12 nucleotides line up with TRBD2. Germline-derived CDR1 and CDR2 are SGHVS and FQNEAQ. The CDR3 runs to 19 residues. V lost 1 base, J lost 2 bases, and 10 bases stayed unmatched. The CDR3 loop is CASSLGLAGAFLITDTQYF. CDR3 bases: TGTGCCAGCAGCTTAGGACTAGCGGGAGCCTTTCTAATCACAGATACGCAGTATTTT. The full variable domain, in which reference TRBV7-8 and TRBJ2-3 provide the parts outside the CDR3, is GAGVSQSPRYKVAKRGQDVALRCDPISGHVSLFWYQQALGQGPEFLTYFQNEAQLDKSGLPSDRFFAERPEGSVSTLKIQRTQQEDSAVYLCASSLGLAGAFLITDTQYFGPGTRLTVL.

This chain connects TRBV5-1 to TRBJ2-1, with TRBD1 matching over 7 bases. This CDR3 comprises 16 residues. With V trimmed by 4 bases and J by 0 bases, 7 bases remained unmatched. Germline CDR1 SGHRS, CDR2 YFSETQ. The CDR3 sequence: CASSPGQTLSYNEQFF. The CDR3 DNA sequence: TGCGCCAGCAGCCCGGGACAGACTCTCTCCTACAATGAGCAGTTCTTC.

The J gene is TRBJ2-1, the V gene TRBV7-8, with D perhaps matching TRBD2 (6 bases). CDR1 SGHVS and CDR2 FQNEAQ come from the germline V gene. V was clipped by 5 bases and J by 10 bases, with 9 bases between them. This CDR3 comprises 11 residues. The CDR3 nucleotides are TGTGCCAGCAGCAGACGGGGGGAGCAGTTCTTC. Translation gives CASSRRGEQFF.

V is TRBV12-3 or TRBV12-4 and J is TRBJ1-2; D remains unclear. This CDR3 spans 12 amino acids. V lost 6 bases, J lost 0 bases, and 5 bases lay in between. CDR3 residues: CASRSPNYGYTF. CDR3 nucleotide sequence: TGTGCCAGCAGGTCTCCTAACTATGGCTACACCTTC.

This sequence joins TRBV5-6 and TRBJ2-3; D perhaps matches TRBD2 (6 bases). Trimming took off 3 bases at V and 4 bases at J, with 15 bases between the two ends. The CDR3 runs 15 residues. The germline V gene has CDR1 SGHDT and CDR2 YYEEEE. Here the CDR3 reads CASSSDTGGADTQYF. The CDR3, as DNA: TGTGCCAGCAGCTCGGACACCGGGGGTGCAGATACGCAGTATTTT.

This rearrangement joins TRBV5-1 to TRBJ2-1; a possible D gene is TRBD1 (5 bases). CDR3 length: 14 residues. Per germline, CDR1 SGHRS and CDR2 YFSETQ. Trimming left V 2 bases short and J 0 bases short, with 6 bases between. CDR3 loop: CASSFQGSYNEQFF. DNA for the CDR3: TGCGCCAGCAGCTTCCAGGGCTCCTACAATGAGCAGTTCTTC.

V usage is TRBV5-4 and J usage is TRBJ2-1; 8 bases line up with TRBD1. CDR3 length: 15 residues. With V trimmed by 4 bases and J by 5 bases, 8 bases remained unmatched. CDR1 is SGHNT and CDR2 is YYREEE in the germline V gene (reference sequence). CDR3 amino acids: CASSPRGLGNNEQFF. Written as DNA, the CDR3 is TGTGCCAGCAGCCCCAGGGGGCTTGGCAACAATGAGCAGTTCTTC.